A single sample gave rise to the 30 T cell receptor beta chains below, sequenced in a study of response to subunit inactivated influenza vaccine. TCRdb re-called the RT-PCR reads with MiXCR, one entry per CDR3 protein. The sample has about 540,000 distinct CDR3 sequences, approximately 22% seen once. The same sample was also studied in work on T cells expressing NK-cell markers. That paper notes: For TCR beta, cDNA was produced by 5'RACE template switching with UMIs.

The sequences come from CD4+ T cells sorted from PBMCs, collected roughly 12 days after vaccination. Receptor source: a man aged 45 to 65 who received an inactivated influenza vaccine.

A few counts support this clonotype. The gene calls are TRBV5-1 and TRBJ2-7; possible D gene TRBD2, 6 bases. This CDR3 has 15 residues. Germline lookup yields CDR1 SGHRS and CDR2 YFSETQ. The V gene lost 4 bases and the J gene lost 2 bases, with 16 bases spanning the gap. The CDR3 DNA sequence: TGCGCCAGCAGCCCCTCGGGGGACCGAACCTACGAGCAGTACTTC. It encodes CASSPSGDRTYEQYF.

This clonotype was seen only a few times. The CDR3 nucleotides are TGTGCCAGCATACTGACAAGATCATCCCCTCGGGGGACCGGGGAGCTGTTTTTT. Protein product: CASILTRSSPRGTGELFF. The chain uses TRBV7-8 and TRBJ2-2, with D tentatively TRBD2 (6 bases). Looked up from germline, CDR1 is SGHVS and CDR2 is FQNEAQ. The CDR3 length is 18 residues. The ends were cut back, 7 bases at V and 5 bases at J, with 26 bases in the middle.

This clonotype was seen a few times. The chain has TRBV28 and TRBJ2-7; D remains unclear. Looked up from germline, CDR1 is MDHEN and CDR2 is SYDVKM. Trimming cost V 3 bases and J 2 bases, with 11 bases left between them. The CDR3 extends over 14 amino acids. The CDR3 protein is CASSLARDTYEQYF. CDR3 DNA: TGTGCCAGCAGTTTGGCGAGAGATACCTACGAGCAGTACTTC.

J is TRBJ2-7 and V is TRBV7-9; no clear D. In germline, CDR1 is SEHNR, CDR2 FQNEAQ (reference sequence). CDR3 length: 13 amino acids. The ends were cut back, 3 bases at V and 0 bases at J, with 6 bases in the middle. For the CDR3, the DNA is TGTGCCAGCAGCTTCGGCATCTCCTACGAGCAGTACTTC. This translates into CASSFGISYEQYF. Drawing the rest from reference TRBV7-9 and TRBJ2-7, the complete variable domain is DTGVSQNPRHKITKRGQNVTFRCDPISEHNRLYWYRQTLGQGPEFLTYFQNEAQLEKSRLLSDRFSAERPKGSFSTLEIQRTEQGDSAMYLCASSFGISYEQYFGPGTRLTVT.

V and J are TRBV5-1 and TRBJ2-6; possible D gene TRBD1, 5 bases. Germline CDR1 and CDR2: SGHRS and YFSETQ. The V gene lost 3 bases and the J gene lost 1 base, with 8 bases spanning the gap. This CDR3 has 15 residues. The CDR3 sequence is CASSSGQSGANVLTF. DNA of the CDR3: TGCGCCAGCAGCTCCGGACAATCTGGGGCCAACGTCCTGACTTTC.

This clonotype has ten or more counts. The rearrangement links TRBV11-2 to TRBJ2-2; D may be TRBD1 (6 bases). V lost 5 bases and J lost 4, with 14 bases in between. The CDR3 length is 15 residues. Germline V lookup: CDR1 SGHAT, CDR2 FQNNGV. The CDR3 DNA reads TGTGCCAGCAGCCCAACCGGGACATTCACCGGGGAGCTGTTTTTT. The encoded protein is CASSPTGTFTGELFF. Filled out from reference TRBV11-2 and TRBJ2-2, the complete variable domain reads EAGVAQSPRYKIIEKRQSVAFWCNPISGHATLYWYQQILGQGPKLLIQFQNNGVVDDSQLPKDRFSAERLKGVDSTLKIQPAKLEDSAVYLCASSPTGTFTGELFFGEGSRLTVL.

The chain uses TRBV27 and TRBJ2-1, with 7 bases lining up with TRBD2. CDR3 length: 14 residues. The V and J ends lost 3 bases and 6 bases, in that order; junction bases with no gene match: 5. Germline-derived CDR1 and CDR2 are MNHEY and SMNVEV (reference sequence). Here the CDR3 reads CASSFDLAVNEQFF. Here the CDR3 DNA reads TGTGCCAGCAGTTTCGACCTAGCGGTCAATGAGCAGTTCTTC.

The chain combines TRBV6-1 with TRBJ2-5; 10 positions agree with TRBD1. The CDR3 consists of 15 residues. Germline V gene data show CDR1 as MNHNS and CDR2 as SASEGT. V shed 6 bases and J 1 base; nucleotides not matched to a gene: 5. As DNA, the CDR3 is TGTGCCAGCAGCCGACAGGGGGCTGGCCAAGAGACCCAGTACTTC. Protein sequence: CASSRQGAGQETQYF.

CDR3 in amino acids: CSATSPSGEGETQYF. The CDR3 DNA sequence: TGCAGTGCCACGAGCCCGTCAGGGGAGGGAGAGACCCAGTACTTC. This chain uses TRBV20-1 with TRBJ2-5, with D possibly matching TRBD2 (7 bases). Trimming shortened V by 6 bases and J by 4 bases, and 21 bases separated the two germline ends. Germline V CDR1 and CDR2: DFQATT, SNEGSKA (reference sequence). The CDR3 spans 15 residues.

This clonotype was seen a few times. In DNA form, the CDR3 reads TGTGCCAGCAGTGAACTAGGACAGGATTCGGAGACCCAGTACTTC. Translation gives CASSELGQDSETQYF. The chain uses TRBV2 and TRBJ2-5; 7 bases align to TRBD1. From germline, CDR1 is SNHLY and CDR2 FYNNEI. The CDR3 sequence is 15 residues long. V shed 2 bases and J 5 bases; nucleotides not matched to a gene: 8. Full variable domain (outside the CDR3, taken from reference TRBV2 and TRBJ2-5): EPEVTQTPSHQVTQMGQEVILRCVPISNHLYFYWYRQILGQKVEFLVSFYNNEISEKSEIFDDQFSVERPDGSNFTLKIRSTKLEDSAMYFCASSELGQDSETQYFGPGTRLLVL.

This clonotype appeared many times. The chain is built from TRBV6-7 and TRBJ1-6; D remains ambiguous. TRBV6-7 is flagged as an ORF with uncertain function. The CDR3 is 17 residues long. V lost 0 bases and J 5 bases, leaving 14 bases between the germline ends. This chain's CDR3 is CASSYSQERDNNSPLHF. CDR3 nucleotides: TGTGCCAGCAGTTACTCTCAGGAGAGGGATAATAATTCACCCCTCCACTTT.

This clonotype was detected only a few times. V is TRBV7-9 and J is TRBJ2-7, with a possible D match to TRBD2 (6 bases). The CDR3 is 14 amino acids. V gave up 4 bases and J gave up 4 bases, with 14 bases separating them. Germline CDR1 SEHNR, CDR2 FQNEAQ (reference sequence). CDR3 coding DNA: TGTGCCAGCAGCTCGTCGGGACTGACATACGAGCAGTACTTC. Translation gives CASSSSGLTYEQYF.

This clonotype has a handful of counts. The V gene is TRBV15, the J gene TRBJ1-1; TRBD1 matches 9 bases. V shed 0 bases, J shed 5 bases, and the junction held 1 base outside the gene matches. The CDR3 sequence is 14 residues long. Looked up from germline, CDR1 is LNHNV and CDR2 is YYDKDF (reference sequence). The CDR3 region is CATSRDGQGTEAFF. The CDR3 DNA sequence: TGTGCCACCAGCAGAGATGGACAGGGGACTGAAGCTTTCTTT.

This clonotype was picked up a small number of times. The V call is TRBV28, the J call TRBJ1-5; 8 bases line up with TRBD1. The CDR3 sequence is 14 residues long. Germline V gene lookup returns CDR1 MDHEN and CDR2 SYDVKM. The junction had 8 bases not matched to a gene; V was cut back by 6 bases and J by 7 bases. The CDR3 sequence: CASSLGQGAQPQHF. The CDR3 DNA sequence: TGTGCCAGCAGCCTCGGACAGGGTGCGCAGCCCCAGCATTTT.

The chain is built from TRBV7-2 and TRBJ1-4; 10 bases map to TRBD1. This CDR3 is 15 amino acids long. Germline lookup yields CDR1 SGHTA and CDR2 FQGNSA. Trimming cost V 0 bases and J 6 bases; bases outside gene matches: 1. CDR3 in amino acids: CASSLADRGHEKLFF. The CDR3 nucleotides are TGTGCCAGCAGCTTAGCAGACAGGGGGCATGAAAAACTGTTTTTT. Full variable domain (outside the CDR3, taken from reference TRBV7-2 and TRBJ1-4): GAGVSQSPSNKVTEKGKDVELRCDPISGHTALYWYRQSLGQGLEFLIYFQGNSAPDKSGLPSDRFSAERTGGSVSTLTIQRTQQEDSAVYLCASSLADRGHEKLFFGSGTQLSVL.

The chain carries TRBV12-3 or TRBV12-4 and TRBJ2-3; 7 bases are shared with TRBD2. Trimming took 3 bases from V and 8 from J; bases not matched to a gene: 11. The CDR3 loop spans 15 amino acids. In DNA, the CDR3 is TGTGCCAGCAGTTTTTATCCGGGGGGAGATGGTACGCAGTATTTT. This encodes CASSFYPGGDGTQYF.

The chain links TRBV5-4 to TRBJ2-5; 9 bases fit TRBD1. This CDR3 contains 16 residues. V dropped 3 bases and J dropped 0; count of bases not matched to a gene: 6. CDR1 is SGHNT and CDR2 is YYREEE in the germline V gene (reference sequence). The CDR3 sequence is CASSSGQGTYQETQYF. In DNA, the CDR3 is TGTGCCAGCAGCTCCGGACAGGGGACATACCAAGAGACCCAGTACTTC.

The V gene is TRBV5-1, the J gene TRBJ1-1; the match to TRBD1 covers 10 bases. The CDR3 consists of 15 residues. The germline CDR1 and CDR2 sequences are SGHRS and YFSETQ. The ends lost 4 bases at V and 1 base at J; junction bases unmatched: 4. The CDR3 reads CASSHRTGGNTEAFF. The CDR3 nucleotides read TGCGCCAGCAGCCATCGGACAGGGGGGAACACTGAAGCTTTCTTT. The full variable domain, its missing parts supplied by reference TRBV5-1 and TRBJ1-1, is KAGVTQTPRYLIKTRGQQVTLSCSPISGHRSVSWYQQTPGQGLQFLFEYFSETQRNKGNFPGRFSGRQFSNSRSEMNVSTLELGDSALYLCASSHRTGGNTEAFFGQGTRLTVV.

The chain combines TRBV5-1 with TRBJ2-1; 8 bases line up with TRBD2. This CDR3 has 19 residues. The germline CDR1 and CDR2 sequences are SGHRS and YFSETQ. With V trimmed by 4 bases and J by 0 bases, 15 bases remained unmatched. CDR3 nucleotide sequence: TGCGCCAGCAGCGAAGTCGGGAGGGCGGCCTTTTTCTCCTACAATGAGCAGTTCTTC. Translated, it gives CASSEVGRAAFFSYNEQFF.

This clonotype was picked up a small number of times. The J gene is TRBJ1-2, the V gene TRBV24-1, with D maybe TRBD1 (5 bases). The CDR3 totals 13 residues. Germline V gene sequence: CDR1 KGHDR, CDR2 SFDVKD. V lost 4 bases and J 5 bases, leaving 10 bases between the germline ends. This chain's CDR3 is CATSDSGLYGYTF. The CDR3 coding sequence is TGTGCCACCAGTGACTCGGGACTTTATGGCTACACCTTC.

The chain recombines TRBV4-2 with TRBJ2-7; 9 bases line up with TRBD1. The CDR3 runs to 16 residues. Germline V gene data show CDR1 as LGHNA and CDR2 as YNFKEQ. With V trimmed by 0 bases and J by 5 bases, 8 bases remained unmatched. Here the CDR3 DNA reads TGTGCCAGCAGCCAAGATGCGGGACAGGGCAACAACGAGCAGTACTTC. It yields the protein CASSQDAGQGNNEQYF.

This clonotype was recorded a few times. The chain combines TRBV20-1 with TRBJ1-3; D gene uncertain. This CDR3 spans 11 amino acids. The V end lost 6 bases, the J end lost 4 bases, and 7 bases lay between the germline ends. In germline, CDR1 is DFQATT, CDR2 SNEGSKA (reference sequence). CDR3 sequence (DNA): TGCAGTGCACCTGACGGAAACACCATATATTTT. It yields the protein CSAPDGNTIYF.

With respect to this clonotype: This may arise from a read error, as a much more abundant clone is one base away. The chain has TRBV9 and TRBJ2-1; 13 bases agree with TRBD2. Germline V gene data show CDR1 as SGDLS and CDR2 as YYNGEE. The length of the CDR3 is 15 residues. V dropped 4 bases and J dropped 4; count of bases not matched to a gene: 2. The DNA of the CDR3 is TGTGCCAGCAGCACACTAGCGGGAGGGTACAATGAGCAGTTCTTC. Amino acids: CASSTLAGGYNEQFF.

The V gene is TRBV25-1, the J gene TRBJ1-6; possible D gene TRBD1, 5 bases. The germline CDR1 and CDR2 sequences are MGHDK and SYGVNS. Trimming took 3 bases from V and 9 from J, leaving 12 bases between them. The CDR3 contains 14 residues. CDR3 sequence: CASSDTGAGSPLHF. CDR3 sequence (DNA): TGTGCCAGCAGTGATACAGGCGCGGGTTCACCCCTCCACTTT. The full variable domain, rest sourced from reference TRBV25-1 and TRBJ1-6, is EADIYQTPRYLVIGTGKKITLECSQTMGHDKMYWYQQDPGMELHLIHYSYGVNSTEKGDLSSESTVSRIRTEHFPLTLESARPSHTSQYLCASSDTGAGSPLHFGNGTRLTVT.

The chain carries TRBV12-3 or TRBV12-4 and TRBJ1-2; 12 bases fit TRBD1. The J segment lost 8 bases and the V segment lost 2 bases, leaving 6 bases of the junction unmatched. This CDR3 region has 15 residues. The CDR3 coding sequence is TGTGCCAGCAGTTTATCGGGGACAGGGGGCAGCGGCTACACCTTC. Translating it yields CASSLSGTGGSGYTF.

The V and J genes are TRBV10-2 and TRBJ1-6; 9 bases agree with TRBD1. The V and J ends lost 7 bases and 11 bases, in that order; junction bases with no gene match: 12. Germline V lookup: CDR1 WSHSY, CDR2 SAAADI. The CDR3 is 15 amino acids. The CDR3 spells CASTSYRDRAPPLHF. The DNA of the CDR3 is TGCGCCAGCACCAGCTATCGGGACAGGGCACCACCCCTCCACTTT.

The chain recombines TRBV7-2 with TRBJ2-4; possible D gene TRBD1, 6 bases. The ends were cut back, 5 bases at V and 9 bases at J, with 23 bases in the middle. The CDR3 spans 16 residues. CDR1 is SGHTA, CDR2 FQGNSA, per germline. CDR3 in amino acids: CASSQKTGLASGIQYF. As DNA, the CDR3 is TGTGCCAGCAGCCAAAAAACAGGGTTAGCTTCAGGCATTCAGTACTTC.

The genes are TRBV30 and TRBJ2-7; 8 bases align to TRBD1. The CDR3 spans 14 residues. The germline V gene has CDR1 GTSNPN and CDR2 SVGIG (reference sequence). Trimming took 8 bases from V and 9 from J; bases not matched to a gene: 18. This CDR3 is CAATARDRLRGQYF. CDR3 DNA sequence: TGTGCCGCGACCGCCCGGGACAGGCTTCGAGGGCAGTACTTC.

This clonotype was counted at least ten times. The CDR3 sequence: CASNWREGASTEAFF. For the CDR3, the DNA is TGTGCCAGCAACTGGCGAGAGGGGGCGAGCACTGAAGCTTTCTTT. The rearrangement uses TRBV12-3 or TRBV12-4 and TRBJ1-1; 7 bases are shared with TRBD1. This CDR3 has 15 amino acids. Germline trimming cut 7 bases from V and 4 bases from J; bases unmatched to any gene: 12.

This clonotype was found a few times. The chain couples TRBV24-1 to TRBJ2-1; D could derive from TRBD1 or TRBD2 (6 bases each). Per the germline V gene, CDR1 is KGHDR and CDR2 is SFDVKD. CDR3 length: 16 residues. V lost 3 bases to trimming and J lost 1 base, with 12 bases between them. Here the CDR3 reads CATSDKGGASYNEQFF. DNA of the CDR3: TGTGCCACCAGTGATAAGGGGGGAGCTTCCTACAATGAGCAGTTCTTC.